Shown below are 24 T cell receptor beta chains from a single sample sequenced in a study of blood T cell repertoires in COVID-19 (dated by TCRdb to the early 2020s). Library construction relied on the immunoSEQ multiplex PCR assay. Entries here come from immuneACCESS through TCRdb and include only in-frame sequences with V and J called. Some clones fail to appear in such tables; in the studies checked, an unresolved V gene covers under half of the shortfall, and the cause of the remainder is unknown. The sample includes about 220,000 clones, with about 79% observed a single time. Roughly a tenth of the sample comes from the top ten. The sample taken for sequencing was peripheral blood. Every receptor here comes from a man aged 45 to 65 with active or convalescent COVID-19.

J is TRBJ1-4 and V is TRBV2; D remains unclear. The CDR3 is 17 amino acids. V gave up 7 bases and J gave up 0 bases, with 18 bases separating them. Germline values: CDR1 SNHLY, CDR2 FYNNEI. The CDR3 nucleotides are TGTGCCAGCACCCCAGGTCCACCCCTCGCAACTAATGAAAAACTGTTTTTT. Its protein product is CASTPGPPLATNEKLFF. The full variable domain, completed using reference TRBV2 and TRBJ1-4, is EPEVTQTPSHQVTQMGQEVILRCVPISNHLYFYWYRQILGQKVEFLVSFYNNEISEKSEIFDDQFSVERPDGSNFTLKIRSTKLEDSAMYFCASTPGPPLATNEKLFFGSGTQLSVL.

The rearrangement links TRBV4-1 to TRBJ2-1, with 10 nucleotides matching TRBD1. The CDR3 totals 16 residues. V was pared by 1 base and J by 4 bases, with 4 bases of the junction left unmatched. CDR1 and CDR2 from the germline V gene are MGHRA and YSYEKL. CDR3 sequence reads: CASSQGGQGIYNEQFF. CDR3 in DNA: TGCGCCAGCAGCCAAGGGGGACAGGGGATATACAATGAGCAGTTCTTC.

The V call is TRBV7-3, the J call TRBJ2-7; D is undetermined. With 5 bases removed from V and 0 bases from J, the gap between germline ends came to 8 bases. The germline CDR1 and CDR2 sequences are SGHTA and FQGTGA. The CDR3 consists of 13 residues. The CDR3 sequence: CASSEYSSYEQYF. CDR3 bases: TGTGCCAGCAGCGAATACAGCTCCTACGAGCAGTACTTC.

Judged by abundance, this clone is medium-sized (0.01 to 0.1%). In nucleotides, the CDR3 is TGTGCCAGCAGTGAGGCGACAGGCAACGAGCAGTACGTC. Its protein product is CASSEATGNEQYV. The genes are TRBV6-1 and TRBJ2-7, with D perhaps TRBD1 (6 bases). Germline V lookup: CDR1 MNHNS, CDR2 SASEGT. The ends were cut back, 3 bases at V and 5 bases at J, with 11 bases in the middle. CDR3 size: 13 residues.

The gene calls are TRBV5-6 and TRBJ2-5; no definite D call. Germline V lookup: CDR1 SGHDT, CDR2 YYEEEE. The CDR3 sequence is 13 residues long. V was clipped by 4 bases and J by 2 bases, with 9 bases between them. The CDR3 region has the DNA TGTGCCAGCAGCCTGGGTCCGCAAGAGACCCAGTACTTC. It translates to CASSLGPQETQYF.

This clone was detected a few times. The genes are TRBV28 and TRBJ1-2; D may be TRBD1 (6 bases). The germline CDR1 and CDR2 sequences are MDHEN and SYDVKM. V lost 1 base, J lost 8 bases, and 11 bases lay in between. CDR3 length equals 13 residues. This chain's CDR3 is CASSLYPGDGYTF. DNA of the CDR3: TGTGCCAGCAGTTTATACCCAGGGGACGGCTACACCTTC.

The chain is built from TRBV7-3 and TRBJ2-2; tentative D call: TRBD1 (5 bases). Germline CDR1 reads SGHTA; CDR2 reads FQGTGA. The CDR3 consists of 14 residues. With 5 bases removed from V and 2 bases from J, the gap between germline ends came to 9 bases. The CDR3 DNA reads TGTGCCAGCAGCACGGACACAAACACCGGGGAGCTGTTTTTT. This sequence encodes CASSTDTNTGELFF.

The chain links TRBV6-2 or TRBV6-3 to TRBJ1-6, with D uncertain. Germline loops: CDR1 MNHEY, CDR2 SVGEGT. The CDR3 totals 13 residues. Between the trimmed V and J ends, which lost 2 bases and 10 bases, there was a span of 9 bases. CDR3 residues: CASSYDLGSPLHF. CDR3 in DNA: TGTGCCAGCAGTTACGACCTCGGGTCACCCCTCCACTTT.

The chain employs TRBV5-4 and TRBJ2-7, with TRBD1 matching 7 bases. Germline V gene data show CDR1 as SGHNT and CDR2 as YYREEE (reference sequence). This CDR3 contains 17 residues. With V trimmed by 1 base and J by 3 bases, 13 bases remained unmatched. The CDR3 DNA follows: TGTGCCAGCAGCTTGCCAAGGACAGGTCGGACTTTCTACGAGCAGTACGTC. Residues: CASSLPRTGRTFYEQYV.

The chain employs TRBV5-1 and TRBJ1-2; D gene ambiguous. From germline, CDR1 is SGHRS and CDR2 YFSETQ. The ends were cut back, 5 bases at V and 8 bases at J, with 25 bases in the middle. The CDR3 runs to 16 residues. The CDR3 loop reads CASSPTGITSGKGYTF. The CDR3 DNA reads TGCGCCAGCAGTCCAACCGGGATAACCTCTGGGAAGGGCTACACCTTC.

As DNA, the CDR3 is TGTGCCAGCAGTTTATTCGGCGGGGGGGCGAAGGATACGCAGTATTTT. Protein product: CASSLFGGGAKDTQYF. The genes are TRBV28 and TRBJ2-3; 9 bases map to TRBD2. Germline CDR1 and CDR2: MDHEN and SYDVKM. Germline trimming cut 1 base from V and 6 bases from J; bases unmatched to any gene: 8. CDR3 size: 16 residues.

CDR3 sequence: CASRGAFGETQYF. DNA for the CDR3: TGCGCCAGCAGAGGGGCCTTCGGGGAGACCCAGTACTTC. The V and J genes are TRBV5-1 and TRBJ2-5; D is perhaps TRBD1 (5 bases). This CDR3 is built from 13 residues. V was cut by 5 bases and J by 5 bases, with 13 bases left in between. CDR1 is SGHRS and CDR2 is YFSETQ in the germline V gene. Variable domain in full (rest from reference TRBV5-1 and TRBJ2-5): KAGVTQTPRYLIKTRGQQVTLSCSPISGHRSVSWYQQTPGQGLQFLFEYFSETQRNKGNFPGRFSGRQFSNSRSEMNVSTLELGDSALYLCASRGAFGETQYFGPGTRLLVL.

The chain is built from TRBV6-2 or TRBV6-3 and TRBJ1-1, with D perhaps matching TRBD1 (5 bases). CDR3 length equals 14 residues. CDR1 and CDR2 from the germline V gene are MNHEY and SVGEGT. The ends were cut back, 5 bases at V and 5 bases at J, with 15 bases in the middle. CDR3 in amino acids: CASSDSSVYTEAFF. CDR3 bases: TGTGCCAGCAGTGACAGTAGTGTATATACTGAAGCTTTCTTT.

The V and J genes are TRBV21-1 and TRBJ2-7; the DNA was not compared with TRBD2, the D call given in the table. TRBV21-1 is reported as a pseudogene. The CDR3 is 15 amino acids. The CDR3 loop reads CASSKGQAGDEGQYV. CDR3 bases: TGTGCCAGCAGCAAAGGACAAGCTGGAGACGAGGGGCAGTACGTC.

A few counts support this clone. The chain carries TRBV19 and TRBJ1-5; tentative D call: TRBD1 (6 bases). V lost 9 bases and J lost 4, with 13 bases in between. The length of the CDR3 is 13 residues. Germline lookup yields CDR1 LNHDA and CDR2 SQIVND (reference sequence). This chain's CDR3 is CASDQGPNQPQHF. The CDR3, as DNA: TGTGCCAGCGATCAGGGGCCTAATCAGCCCCAGCATTTT.

The J gene is TRBJ1-5, the V gene TRBV6-6, with D unresolved. The CDR3 length is 12 residues. The germline CDR1 and CDR2 sequences are MNHNY and SVGAGI (reference sequence). V was shortened by 6 bases and J by 6 bases, with 9 bases between the two germline ends. CDR3 region: CASSPTVQPQHF. As DNA, the CDR3 is TGTGCCAGCAGCCCCACAGTTCAGCCCCAGCATTTT.

The chain couples TRBV25-1 to TRBJ2-5, with TRBD1 as a possible D gene (6 bases). The V gene lost 6 bases and the J gene lost 3 bases, with 14 bases spanning the gap. The germline gives CDR1 MGHDK, CDR2 SYGVNS. This CDR3 is 14 amino acids long. The DNA for the CDR3 is TGTGCCAGCAGCGCACAGGGTGGAAAAGAGACCCAGTACTTC. Its translation is CASSAQGGKETQYF.

The chain is built from TRBV7-2 and TRBJ2-7; D is unresolved. The germline V and J ends were trimmed by 3 bases and 2 bases, with 2 bases remaining between them. The CDR3 is 11 amino acids. Germline V gives CDR1 SGHTA, CDR2 FQGNSA. CDR3 region: CASSFAYEQYF. The CDR3, as DNA: TGTGCCAGCAGCTTCGCCTACGAGCAGTACTTC.

The chain carries TRBV27 and TRBJ2-2; 7 bases line up with TRBD2. Germline values: CDR1 MNHEY, CDR2 SMNVEV (reference sequence). V trimming: 5 bases; J trimming: 3 bases; junction bases outside the gene matches: 3. CDR3 length equals 14 residues. CDR3 bases: TGTGCCAGCAGTCCCAGCGGGGACACCGGGGAGCTGTTTTTT. Translation: CASSPSGDTGELFF.

The chain couples TRBV9 to TRBJ2-3, with 10 bases aligning to TRBD1. V dropped 4 bases and J dropped 7; count of bases not matched to a gene: 6. CDR1 is SGDLS and CDR2 is YYNGEE in the germline V gene. The CDR3 loop spans 14 amino acids. The CDR3 is CASSLGTGANTQYF. The CDR3 DNA follows: TGTGCCAGCAGCCTCGGGACAGGGGCAAATACGCAGTATTTT.

The genes are TRBV4-1 and TRBJ1-6, with 11 bases identical to TRBD1. Germline CDR1 MGHRA, CDR2 YSYEKL. The junction had 9 bases not matched to a gene; V was cut back by 7 bases and J by 7 bases. This CDR3 spans 16 amino acids. CDR3 loop: CASIRDRGSGNSPLHF. CDR3 in DNA: TGCGCCAGCATTCGGGACAGGGGGTCAGGAAATTCACCCCTCCACTTT.

V usage is TRBV4-3 and J usage is TRBJ1-2, with TRBD1 matching 7 bases. V gave up 1 base and J gave up 6 bases; unmatched junction bases: 20. Germline CDR1 LGHNA, CDR2 YSLEER. The CDR3 runs 19 residues. CDR3 residues: CASSQGWSDRVVHNDGYTF. The CDR3 region has the DNA TGCGCCAGCAGCCAAGGATGGAGCGACAGGGTCGTACATAATGATGGCTACACCTTC.

The J gene is TRBJ2-5, the V gene TRBV29-1; 8 nucleotides agree with TRBD1. CDR3 length: 12 amino acids. J lost 5 bases, V lost 5 bases, and 4 bases had no gene match. Germline V gene sequence: CDR1 SQVTM, CDR2 ANQGSEA. CDR3 region: CSVFGQGETQYF. CDR3 DNA: TGCAGCGTTTTTGGACAGGGTGAGACCCAGTACTTC.

The chain has TRBV5-4 and TRBJ2-4; 10 bases fit TRBD2. The junction had 3 bases not matched to a gene; V was cut back by 2 bases and J by 1 base. The CDR3 spans 16 residues. Per the germline V gene, CDR1 is SGHNT and CDR2 is YYREEE (reference sequence). CDR3 DNA: TGTGCCAGCAGCTTAGCGGGGGGGTCGGCCAAAAACATTCAGTACTTC. It is translated as CASSLAGGSAKNIQYF.